The sequence of this T cell receptor beta chain was determined in a study of blood T cell repertoires in COVID-19. Study-wide context: Acute-phase and convalescent COVID-19 samples originated in the United States, Italy and Spain. T cells, B-cell-depleted T cells, or PBMCs provided the cDNA or gDNA that served as material.

The CDR3 totals 11 residues. J lost 8 bases, V lost 8 bases, and 4 bases had no gene match. Germline CDR1 SNHLY, CDR2 FYNNEI. How the authors handled the data: From reference gene primer amplification, estimates of nucleated cell counts were derived. The method was immunoSEQ multiplex PCR; TCRdb's version includes in-frame clones alone and lacks a portion of them. For V, J and clone size, that table is used; D and trimming come from the DNA. Here the sample spans some 350,000 clones, around 87% being singletons. The receptor's source is a human donor in a cohort sampled during active COVID-19. The chain has TRBV2 and TRBJ2-3; 7 nucleotides line up with TRBD1. Input material: peripheral blood. The CDR3: CASVRGSTQYF. The CDR3 nucleotides read TGTGCCAGCGTCAGGGGGAGTACGCAGTATTTT.